Below, one T cell receptor (beta chain) is given with its context. The entry originates in a study of blood T cell repertoires in COVID-19. In the study overall: Whether acute or convalescent, the COVID-19 samples came from the United States, Italy and Spain. The analysed material was cDNA or gDNA that came from T cells, B-cell-depleted T cells, or PBMCs.

The assay was immunoSEQ multiplex PCR, and TCRdb's table has in-frame clones only and misses some. The data show 140,000 to 150,000 clones, with around 90% seen just once and around 1.6% held by the top ten. This clonotype was sampled from a human donor in a cohort sampled during active COVID-19. The material sequenced was peripheral blood.

The CDR3 coding sequence is TGCGCCAGCAGCCAAGTTCTAGAAACCTACGAGCAGTACTTC. Its translation: CASSQVLETYEQYF. The V gene is TRBV4-1, the J gene TRBJ2-7; D unresolved. The CDR3 is 14 residues long. Germline CDR1 reads MGHRA; CDR2 reads YSYEKL. V lost 1 base and J 2 bases, leaving 9 bases between the germline ends.